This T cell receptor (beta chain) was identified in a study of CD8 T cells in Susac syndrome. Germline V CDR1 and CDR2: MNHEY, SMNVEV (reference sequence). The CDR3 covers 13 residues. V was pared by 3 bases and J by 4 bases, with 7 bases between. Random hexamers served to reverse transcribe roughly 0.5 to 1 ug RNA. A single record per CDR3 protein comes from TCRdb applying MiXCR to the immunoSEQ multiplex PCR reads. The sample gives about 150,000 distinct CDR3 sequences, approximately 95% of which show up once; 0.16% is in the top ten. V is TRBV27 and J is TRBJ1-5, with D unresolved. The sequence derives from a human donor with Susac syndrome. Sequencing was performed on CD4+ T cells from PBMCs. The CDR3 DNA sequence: TGTGCCAGCAGTTTGAACAGAAATCAGCCCCAGCATTTT. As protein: CASSLNRNQPQHF.